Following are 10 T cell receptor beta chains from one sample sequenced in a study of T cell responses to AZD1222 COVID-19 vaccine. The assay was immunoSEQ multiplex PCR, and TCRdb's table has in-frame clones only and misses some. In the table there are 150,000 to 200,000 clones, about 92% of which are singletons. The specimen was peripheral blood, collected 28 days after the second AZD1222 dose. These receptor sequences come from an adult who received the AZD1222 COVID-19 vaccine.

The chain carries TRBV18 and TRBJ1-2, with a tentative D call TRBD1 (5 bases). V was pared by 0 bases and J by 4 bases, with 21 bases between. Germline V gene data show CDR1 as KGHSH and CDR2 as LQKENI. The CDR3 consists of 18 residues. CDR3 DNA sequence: TGTGCCAGCTCACCACCCAATACTCGGGGCAGGCACCTCTATGGCTACACCTTC. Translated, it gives CASSPPNTRGRHLYGYTF.

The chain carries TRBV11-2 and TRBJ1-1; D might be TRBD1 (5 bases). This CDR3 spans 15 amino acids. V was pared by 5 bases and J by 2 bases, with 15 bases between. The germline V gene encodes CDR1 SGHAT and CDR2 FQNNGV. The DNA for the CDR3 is TGTGCCAGCAGCATAGGGGCAGACCTCAACACTGAAGCTTTCTTT. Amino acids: CASSIGADLNTEAFF.

The CDR3 coding sequence is TGTGCCAGGACGTTCCGCGCTTGCGAGAATTCACCCCTCCACTTT. It translates to CARTFRACENSPLHF. The chain employs TRBV5-6 and TRBJ1-6; the D is unclear. Germline V CDR1 and CDR2: SGHDT, YYEEEE. V was pared by 8 bases and J by 7 bases, with 19 bases between. The CDR3 spans 15 residues.

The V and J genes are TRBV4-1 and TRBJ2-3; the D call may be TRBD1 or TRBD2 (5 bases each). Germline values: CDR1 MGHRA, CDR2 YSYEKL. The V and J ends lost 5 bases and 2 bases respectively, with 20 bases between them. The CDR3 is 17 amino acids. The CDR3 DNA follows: TGCGCCAGCAGCTGGGACCCGGGCCATCAGGCCACAGATACGCAGTATTTT. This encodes CASSWDPGHQATDTQYF.

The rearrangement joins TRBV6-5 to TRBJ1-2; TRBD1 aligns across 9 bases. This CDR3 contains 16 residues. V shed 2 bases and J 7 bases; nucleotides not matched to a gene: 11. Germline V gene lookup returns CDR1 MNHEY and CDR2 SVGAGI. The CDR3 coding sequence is TGTGCCAGCAGTTACGGCCTGGGACAGGGTGAGGTTGGCTACACCTTC. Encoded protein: CASSYGLGQGEVGYTF.

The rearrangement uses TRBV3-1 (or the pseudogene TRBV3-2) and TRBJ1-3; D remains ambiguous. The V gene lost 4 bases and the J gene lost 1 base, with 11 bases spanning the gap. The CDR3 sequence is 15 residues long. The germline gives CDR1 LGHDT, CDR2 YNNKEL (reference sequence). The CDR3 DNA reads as TGTGCCAGCAGCCTAGATCGGTTATCTGGAAACACCATATATTTT. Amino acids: CASSLDRLSGNTIYF.

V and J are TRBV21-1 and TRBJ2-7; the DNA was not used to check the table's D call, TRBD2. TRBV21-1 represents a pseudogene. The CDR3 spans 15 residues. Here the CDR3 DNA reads TGTGCCAGCAGCAAAGGGACTCCGAGCGCCTACGAGCAGTACTTC. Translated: CASSKGTPSAYEQYF.

The CDR3 loop is CASSSVSGGGTEAFF. CDR3 bases: TGTGCCAGCAGTTCCGTGAGTGGGGGAGGCACTGAAGCTTTCTTT. The V gene is TRBV2, the J gene TRBJ1-1, with TRBD1 as a possible D gene (5 bases). The CDR3 covers 15 residues. The germline V gene has CDR1 SNHLY and CDR2 FYNNEI. Trimming removed 5 bases at V and 4 bases at J, with 17 bases between.

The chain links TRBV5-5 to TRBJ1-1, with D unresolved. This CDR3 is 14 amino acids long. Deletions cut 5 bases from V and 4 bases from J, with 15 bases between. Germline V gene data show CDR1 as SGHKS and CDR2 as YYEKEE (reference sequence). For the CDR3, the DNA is TGTGCCAGCAGTTCAACATACGCGGGCACTGAAGCTTTCTTT. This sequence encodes CASSSTYAGTEAFF.

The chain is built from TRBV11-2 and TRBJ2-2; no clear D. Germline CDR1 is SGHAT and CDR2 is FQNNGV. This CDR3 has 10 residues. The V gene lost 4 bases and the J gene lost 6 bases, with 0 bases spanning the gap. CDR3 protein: CASSSGELFF. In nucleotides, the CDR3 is TGTGCCAGCAGCTCCGGGGAGCTGTTTTTT. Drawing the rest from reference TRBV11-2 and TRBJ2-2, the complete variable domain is EAGVAQSPRYKIIEKRQSVAFWCNPISGHATLYWYQQILGQGPKLLIQFQNNGVVDDSQLPKDRFSAERLKGVDSTLKIQPAKLEDSAVYLCASSSGELFFGEGSRLTVL.